Only a few counts were recorded for the clone carrying this TCR beta chain. These data originate in a study of shared clonotypes between healthy human individuals. For the study at large: There were three CD4 naive, three CD4 memory, two CD8 naive and one CD8 memory plates per donor.

This CDR3 contains 15 residues. V lost 6 bases and J lost 3, with 15 bases in between. Germline V gene sequence: CDR1 MNHEY, CDR2 SVGAGI. Only in-frame clones appear in the TCRdb table, and some are missing; sequencing was by immunoSEQ multiplex PCR. The repertoire holds some 2,500,000 clones, 90% to 95% seen once, with 0.36% in the top ten. What was sequenced was naive CD4+ T cells from PBMCs. The subset here: CD45RA+ positively selected. This receptor was taken from a man aged 18-30 years in good health. Some clones in this sample may be carry-over from other donors' samples. V and J are TRBV6-5 and TRBJ1-5; TRBD1 might be the D (5 bases). CDR3 loop: CASSAPDRFNQPQHF. CDR3 DNA: TGTGCCAGCAGCGCTCCTGACAGATTCAATCAGCCCCAGCATTTT.